These 22 T cell receptor beta chains originate from one sample sequenced in a study of shared clonotypes between healthy human individuals. Here immunoSEQ multiplex PCR was the method, and the copy in TCRdb shows in-frame clones only, minus some. This sample carries about 640,000 clones, less than 80% of them seen once, and the ten largest clones take under 2%. The source material was memory CD4+ T cells sorted from blood. The sample's subset: CD45RA-negative fraction. The receptors derive from a woman under 40 in good health.

This rearrangement joins TRBV7-9 to TRBJ2-2, with D hard to call. Germline CDR1 SEHNR, CDR2 FQNEAQ (reference sequence). V was pared by 0 bases and J by 0 bases, with 5 bases between. The CDR3 has 15 amino acids. The DNA of the CDR3 is TGTGCCAGCAGCTTAGCGTCTACGAACACCGGGGAGCTGTTTTTT. It encodes CASSLASTNTGELFF.

The chain combines TRBV11-3 with TRBJ2-2; 8 bases fit TRBD2. This CDR3 comprises 14 residues. V gave up 9 bases and J gave up 0 bases; unmatched junction bases: 3. CDR1 and CDR2 from the germline V gene are SGHNT and YENEEA. Here the CDR3 DNA reads TGTGCCAGTAGGGGACTAGCGAACACCGGGGAGCTGTTTTTT. It codes for CASRGLANTGELFF.

V gene TRBV5-1 combines with J gene TRBJ1-3; D is perhaps TRBD1 (6 bases). The V and J ends lost 4 bases and 4 bases respectively, with 15 bases between them. This CDR3 region has 15 residues. Germline V gene data show CDR1 as SGHRS and CDR2 as YFSETQ. For the CDR3, the DNA is TGCGCCAGCAGCCCCACAGGGATGGAAGGAAACACCATATATTTT. This sequence encodes CASSPTGMEGNTIYF. Using reference TRBV5-1 and TRBJ1-3 for the parts outside the CDR3, the full variable domain is KAGVTQTPRYLIKTRGQQVTLSCSPISGHRSVSWYQQTPGQGLQFLFEYFSETQRNKGNFPGRFSGRQFSNSRSEMNVSTLELGDSALYLCASSPTGMEGNTIYFGEGSWLTVV.

This clone was detected only once. The rearrangement uses TRBV6-1 and TRBJ2-7; no firm D call. The length of the CDR3 is 14 residues. Deletions cut 2 bases from V and 0 bases from J, with 8 bases between. Germline CDR1 is MNHNS and CDR2 is SASEGT. The CDR3 region is CASSEMYSSYEQYF. The CDR3 DNA sequence: TGTGCCAGCAGTGAAATGTATAGCTCCTACGAGCAGTACTTC.

This clone was counted only a few times. The CDR3 here is CSAESNTEAFF. Here the CDR3 DNA reads TGCAGCGCCGAGTCGAACACTGAAGCTTTCTTT. The V gene is TRBV29-1, the J gene TRBJ1-1; D is unresolved. Germline CDR1 SQVTM, CDR2 ANQGSEA. This CDR3 has 11 amino acids. Deletions cut 7 bases from V and 1 base from J, with 7 bases between.

CDR3 sequence reads: CASSLAGDSFYGYTF. The CDR3, as DNA: TGTGCCAGCAGTTTGGCCGGGGACAGCTTCTATGGCTACACCTTC. The rearrangement uses TRBV28 and TRBJ1-2, with 7 bases lining up with TRBD1. Germline loops: CDR1 MDHEN, CDR2 SYDVKM. The CDR3 consists of 15 residues. V shed 3 bases, J shed 4 bases, and the junction held 8 bases outside the gene matches.

As for this clone: The sample has other DNA sequences that encode this CDR3 too. The V call is TRBV6-4, the J call TRBJ1-1; the D is unclear. The CDR3 has 13 residues. V was clipped by 6 bases and J by 1 base, with 9 bases between them. Germline assignment: CDR1 MRHNA and CDR2 SNTAGT. The CDR3 loop reads CASSITENTEAFF. The CDR3, as DNA: TGTGCCAGCAGCATTACAGAGAACACTGAAGCTTTCTTT.

This clone showed up just once. V usage is TRBV28 and J usage is TRBJ1-6, with D unclear. V dropped 3 bases and J dropped 1 base, with 7 bases sitting between them. The CDR3 extends over 15 amino acids. CDR1 and CDR2 (germline): MDHEN, SYDVKM. The DNA of the CDR3 is TGTGCCAGCAGTTTTCCGCTTTCCTATAATTCACCCCTCCACTTT. Its translation: CASSFPLSYNSPLHF.

For the CDR3, the DNA is TGTGCCAGCAGCTTAGTCCCGGGATTCGAGCAGTACTTC. It is translated as CASSLVPGFEQYF. The chain has TRBV11-2 and TRBJ2-7; D perhaps matches TRBD2 (5 bases). The CDR3 is made up of 13 amino acids. Germline-derived CDR1 and CDR2 are SGHAT and FQNNGV. Trimming removed 1 base from V and 6 bases from J, with 10 bases in between.

This clone was picked up one time. The chain is built from TRBV27 and TRBJ2-6, with 12 bases that match TRBD1. V trimming: 5 bases; J trimming: 1 base; junction bases outside the gene matches: 6. Per the germline V gene, CDR1 is MNHEY and CDR2 is SMNVEV (reference sequence). CDR3 length: 18 residues. This CDR3 is CASSRRDRGLSGANVLTF. In DNA, the CDR3 is TGTGCCAGCAGTAGGAGGGACAGGGGGCTATCTGGGGCCAACGTCCTGACTTTC.

As for this clone: A much larger clone lies one base from this, so it may be a read error. Other DNA variants within this sample encode the same CDR3. The chain uses TRBV18 and TRBJ2-7; D unresolved. The CDR3 runs to 12 residues. The germline V gene has CDR1 KGHSH and CDR2 LQKENI. The ends were cut back, 0 bases at V and 3 bases at J, with 3 bases in the middle. For the CDR3, the DNA is TGTGCCAGCTCACCACCAGGCTACGAGCAGTACTTC. As protein: CASSPPGYEQYF.

The rearrangement uses TRBV5-8 and TRBJ1-5; the match to TRBD1 covers 7 bases. V dropped 3 bases and J dropped 3; count of bases not matched to a gene: 12. Per the germline V gene, CDR1 is SGHTS and CDR2 is YDEGEE. The CDR3 has 17 residues. CDR3 region: CASSYVGGSDINQPQHF. CDR3 nucleotide sequence: TGTGCCAGCAGCTACGTAGGGGGCTCGGATATCAATCAGCCCCAGCATTTT. The full variable domain, its missing parts supplied by reference TRBV5-8 and TRBJ1-5, is EAGVTQSPTHLIKTRGQQATLRCSPISGHTSVYWYQQALGLGLQFLLWYDEGEERNRGNFPPRFSGRQFPNYSSELNVNALELEDSALYLCASSYVGGSDINQPQHFGDGTRLSIL.

The rearrangement joins TRBV28 to TRBJ1-2, with D tentatively TRBD1 (5 bases). Germline CDR1 and CDR2: MDHEN and SYDVKM. V shed 2 bases and J shed 0 bases, with 13 bases lying between them. This CDR3 spans 16 amino acids. The CDR3 DNA sequence: TGTGCCAGCAGTTTACTCGGAACAGGATCTAACTATGGCTACACCTTC. Translating it yields CASSLLGTGSNYGYTF.

This clone was seen only once. V is TRBV5-1 and J is TRBJ2-3, with D unclear. The V and J ends lost 0 bases and 1 base respectively, with 9 bases between them. This CDR3 has 15 residues. Germline V CDR1 and CDR2: SGHRS, YFSETQ. CDR3: CASSLGAYGTDTQYF. CDR3 DNA sequence: TGCGCCAGCAGCTTGGGAGCCTACGGCACAGATACGCAGTATTTT.

This chain joins TRBV27 and TRBJ2-5; 14 bases align to TRBD2. J was trimmed by 1 base and V by 6 bases; bases with no gene match: 4. This CDR3 has 16 amino acids. Germline V gene data show CDR1 as MNHEY and CDR2 as SMNVEV (reference sequence). The CDR3 nucleotides are TGTGCCAGCAGGCGACTAGCGGGAGGGAGCCAAGAGACCCAGTACTTC. Protein sequence: CASRRLAGGSQETQYF.

The chain recombines TRBV21-1 with TRBJ2-3; TRBD2, the table's D call, was not compared with the DNA. TRBV21-1 is annotated as a pseudogene. This CDR3 has 15 residues. CDR3 nucleotide sequence: TGTGCCAGCAGCCCCTGGGGGGGCAGCACAGATACGCAGTATTTT. It translates to CASSPWGGSTDTQYF.

The genes are TRBV6-5 and TRBJ1-6; 8 bases match TRBD1. Germline CDR1 and CDR2: MNHEY and SVGAGI. The CDR3 has 15 amino acids. V gave up 4 bases and J gave up 7 bases; unmatched junction bases: 6. The CDR3 region is CASSLTGAKNSPLHF. The CDR3 DNA reads as TGTGCCAGCAGTTTGACAGGGGCGAAGAATTCACCCCTCCACTTT.

The CDR3: CASSPWDSSYEQYF. The CDR3 DNA reads as TGTGCCAGCTCACCTTGGGACAGCTCCTACGAGCAGTACTTC. This rearrangement joins TRBV18 to TRBJ2-7; 7 bases agree with TRBD1. V lost 3 bases and J lost 0; bases outside the gene matches: 2. This CDR3 spans 14 amino acids. Germline V gene sequence: CDR1 KGHSH, CDR2 LQKENI. Filled out from reference TRBV18 and TRBJ2-7, the complete variable domain reads NAGVMQNPRHLVRRRGQEARLRCSPMKGHSHVYWYRQLPEEGLKFMVYLQKENIIDESGMPKERFSAEFPKEGPSILRIQQVVRGDSAAYFCASSPWDSSYEQYFGPGTRLTVT.

The chain recombines TRBV2 with TRBJ2-1, with D uncertain. The length of the CDR3 is 12 residues. In germline, CDR1 is SNHLY, CDR2 FYNNEI. Trimming cost V 8 bases and J 6 bases, with 11 bases left between them. As DNA, the CDR3 is TGTGCCAGCGAGATAATGGGCAATGAGCAGTTCTTC. Amino acids: CASEIMGNEQFF.

The chain links TRBV9 to TRBJ2-3, with 8 bases identical to TRBD2. This CDR3 contains 13 residues. Germline V CDR1 and CDR2: SGDLS, YYNGEE. With V trimmed by 4 bases and J by 7 bases, 5 bases remained unmatched. CDR3 sequence reads: CASSPGGRNTQYF. The CDR3 DNA reads TGTGCCAGCAGCCCGGGGGGGAGAAATACGCAGTATTTT.

This clone has a handful of counts. The chain has TRBV15 and TRBJ2-3, with D possibly being TRBD1 or TRBD2 (5 bases each). With 5 bases removed from V and 4 bases from J, the gap between germline ends came to 16 bases. CDR1 LNHNV and CDR2 YYDKDF come from the germline V gene (reference sequence). There are 15 residues in the CDR3. CDR3 sequence: CATSGRRGEPDTQYF. CDR3 in DNA: TGTGCCACCAGCGGTCGAAGGGGAGAGCCAGATACGCAGTATTTT.

Only a few counts were recorded for this clone. The V gene is TRBV29-1, the J gene TRBJ1-2, with D possibly being TRBD1 (5 bases). The V end was cut by 7 bases, the J end by 5 bases, with 11 bases between. CDR1 SQVTM and CDR2 ANQGSEA come from the germline V gene. The length of the CDR3 is 11 residues. The CDR3 region is CSAPTAYGYTF. The DNA for the CDR3 is TGCAGCGCCCCGACAGCTTATGGCTACACCTTC. Together with reference TRBV29-1 and TRBJ1-2, the CDR3 gives the full variable domain: SAVISQKPSRDICQRGTSLTIQCQVDSQVTMMFWYRQQPGQSLTLIATANQGSEATYESGFVIDKFPISRPNLTFSTLTVSNMSPEDSSIYLCSAPTAYGYTFGSGTRLTVV.